The 12 T cell receptor beta chains listed next were all sequenced from one sample in a study of blood T cell repertoires in COVID-19. Method: immunoSEQ multiplex PCR; TCRdb's copy keeps in-frame clones and lacks some. This sample yields some 330,000 clones, of which over 80% are seen a single time; 5% to 6% belongs to the top ten. The sequenced sample was PBMCs or T cells enriched from blood (not recorded which). The source of these receptors is a young man who had recovered from COVID-19.

The chain recombines TRBV25-1 with TRBJ1-3, with a possible D match to TRBD1 (5 bases). Trimming took off 5 bases at V and 0 bases at J, with 8 bases between the two ends. Germline CDR1 reads MGHDK; CDR2 reads SYGVNS. The CDR3 is 14 amino acids. In DNA form, the CDR3 reads TGTGCCAGCAGTCCCGACAGCTCTGGAAACACCATATATTTT. Amino acid sequence: CASSPDSSGNTIYF. The full variable domain, its missing parts supplied by reference TRBV25-1 and TRBJ1-3, is EADIYQTPRYLVIGTGKKITLECSQTMGHDKMYWYQQDPGMELHLIHYSYGVNSTEKGDLSSESTVSRIRTEHFPLTLESARPSHTSQYLCASSPDSSGNTIYFGEGSWLTVV.

The rearrangement uses TRBV10-3 and TRBJ1-2; tentatively, D is TRBD1 (5 bases). Deletions cut 4 bases from V and 4 bases from J, with 16 bases between. This CDR3 region has 15 residues. CDR1 is ENHRY and CDR2 is SYGVKD in the germline V gene. The CDR3 reads CAISVGGTGLYGYTF. CDR3 sequence (DNA): TGTGCCATCAGTGTGGGGGGGACGGGACTCTATGGCTACACCTTC.

The V and J genes are TRBV12-5 and TRBJ1-1; 11 bases map to TRBD1. This CDR3 comprises 19 residues. In germline, CDR1 is LGHNT, CDR2 FRNRAP. V was clipped by 3 bases and J by 4 bases; unmatched bases: 16. The CDR3 DNA reads TGTGCTAGTGGTTTCTCCAGCCCGAGGACAGGGGGCTATAGCACTGAAGCTTTCTTT. It specifies CASGFSSPRTGGYSTEAFF.

The rearrangement links TRBV13 to TRBJ2-1, with 7 bases matching TRBD2. Germline-derived CDR1 and CDR2 are PRHDT and FYEKMQ (reference sequence). V was clipped by 3 bases and J by 4 bases; unmatched bases: 6. CDR3 size: 15 residues. In DNA form, the CDR3 reads TGTGCCAGCAGCTTGAATCTAGCGGCTTACAATGAGCAGTTCTTC. Translated, it gives CASSLNLAAYNEQFF.

The sample holds a few counts of this clone. The rearrangement joins TRBV3-1 (or the pseudogene TRBV3-2) to TRBJ1-5; 9 nucleotides line up with TRBD1. This CDR3 is 14 amino acids long. After removal of 8 bases from V and 4 bases from J, the junction contained 6 bases not matched to a gene. CDR1 LGHDT and CDR2 YNNKEL come from the germline V gene (reference sequence). The CDR3 here is CASGGQGGNQPQHF. As DNA, the CDR3 is TGTGCCAGCGGGGGACAGGGTGGGAATCAGCCCCAGCATTTT.

The chain is built from TRBV28 and TRBJ1-5, with D perhaps matching TRBD1 (6 bases). V lost 8 bases and J lost 0, with 14 bases in between. The V gene's germline CDR1 is MDHEN and CDR2 SYDVKM. The CDR3 contains 15 residues. CDR3 in amino acids: CASHRGAASNQPQHF. Here the CDR3 DNA reads TGTGCCAGCCACCGGGGGGCGGCTAGCAATCAGCCCCAGCATTTT.

This chain connects TRBV28 to TRBJ1-1; TRBD1 is a possible D gene (6 bases). This CDR3 contains 15 residues. CDR1 MDHEN and CDR2 SYDVKM come from the germline V gene. Trimming took 3 bases from V and 2 from J, leaving 13 bases between them. The DNA for the CDR3 is TGTGCCAGCAGTTTGGCGGACAGACTCAACACTGAAGCTTTCTTT. It encodes CASSLADRLNTEAFF.

The chain recombines TRBV6-5 with TRBJ1-1; tentative D call: TRBD1 (5 bases). This CDR3 comprises 14 residues. V lost 0 bases and J 3 bases, leaving 8 bases between the germline ends. Germline CDR1 is MNHEY and CDR2 is SVGAGI. The CDR3 is CASSYSEGYTEAFF. DNA of the CDR3: TGTGCCAGCAGTTACTCGGAGGGGTACACTGAAGCTTTCTTT.

The CDR3 DNA follows: TGTGCCAGTAGTATGAGCGGGTACGAGCAGTACTTC. This gives the protein CASSMSGYEQYF. The chain links TRBV19 to TRBJ2-7; D is perhaps TRBD2 (6 bases). V was pared by 3 bases and J by 4 bases, with 7 bases between. Germline CDR1 reads LNHDA; CDR2 reads SQIVND (reference sequence). The length of the CDR3 is 12 residues.

Concerning this clone itself: Different DNA sequences within this sample yield the same CDR3. This chain's CDR3 is CASSLRTGNEKLFF. The CDR3 bases are TGTGCCAGCAGCCTCCGGACAGGGAATGAAAAACTGTTTTTT. The rearrangement uses TRBV3-1 (or the pseudogene TRBV3-2) and TRBJ1-4, with 8 bases fitting TRBD1. Looked up from germline, CDR1 is LGHDT and CDR2 is YNNKEL (reference sequence). The CDR3 sequence is 14 residues long. The trim removed 4 bases at V and 5 bases at J, leaving 3 bases unmatched.

The V and J genes are TRBV19 and TRBJ1-5; TRBD1 might be the D (6 bases). Per the germline V gene, CDR1 is LNHDA and CDR2 is SQIVND (reference sequence). V was shortened by 5 bases and J by 5 bases, with 16 bases between the two germline ends. This CDR3 contains 15 residues. The CDR3 reads CASSVDWGPDQPQHF. DNA for the CDR3: TGTGCCAGTAGTGTTGATTGGGGGCCGGATCAGCCCCAGCATTTT.

J is TRBJ1-5 and V is TRBV5-6; D gene uncertain. Germline V gene lookup returns CDR1 SGHDT and CDR2 YYEEEE. The V end was cut by 0 bases, the J end by 1 base, with 5 bases between. This CDR3 contains 14 residues. The CDR3 reads CASSLVSSNQPQHF. The CDR3 region has the DNA TGTGCCAGCAGCTTGGTATCGAGCAATCAGCCCCAGCATTTT.